This TCR beta chain derives from a study of blood T cell repertoires in COVID-19. Study-level background: COVID-19 samples collected from the United States, Italy and Spain covered acute and convalescent phases. T cells, B-cell-depleted T cells, or PBMCs provided the cDNA or gDNA that served as material.

This CDR3 spans 15 amino acids. Germline V gives CDR1 LGHNA, CDR2 YNFKEQ. V was trimmed by 0 bases and J by 0 bases, leaving 6 bases between them. In the source study's methods: Amplification of reference gene primers provided the estimated nucleated cell counts. Libraries were prepared by immunoSEQ multiplex PCR; TCRdb keeps only in-frame clonotypes and omits some of them. The DNA was the basis for D and trimming; V, J and clone size are from that table. This table holds fewer than 200,000 clones, about 87% found once. The TCR originated in a woman aged 18-29 years who had recovered from COVID-19. The material sequenced was peripheral blood. This chain joins TRBV4-2 and TRBJ1-3; D uncertain. The CDR3 DNA reads TGTGCCAGCAGCCAAGACAGACTCTCTGGAAACACCATATATTTT. Amino acid sequence: CASSQDRLSGNTIYF.